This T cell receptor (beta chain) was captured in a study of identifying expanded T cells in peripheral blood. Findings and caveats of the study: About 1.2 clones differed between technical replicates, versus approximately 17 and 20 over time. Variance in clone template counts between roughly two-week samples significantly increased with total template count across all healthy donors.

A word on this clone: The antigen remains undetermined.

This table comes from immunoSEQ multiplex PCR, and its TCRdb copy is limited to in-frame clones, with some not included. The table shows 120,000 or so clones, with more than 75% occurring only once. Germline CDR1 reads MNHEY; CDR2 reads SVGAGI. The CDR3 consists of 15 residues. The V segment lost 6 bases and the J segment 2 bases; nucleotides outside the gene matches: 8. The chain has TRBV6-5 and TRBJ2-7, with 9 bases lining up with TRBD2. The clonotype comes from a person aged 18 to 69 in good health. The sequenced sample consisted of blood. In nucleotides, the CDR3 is TGTGCCAGCAGACGCGAAGGACTAGCGCCCTACGAGCAGTACTTC. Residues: CASRREGLAPYEQYF.